This note documents a single T cell receptor (beta chain) sequence. The sample originates from a study of blood T cell repertoires in COVID-19. Overall study: COVID-19 samples, acute and convalescent, were from the United States, Italy and Spain. PBMCs, B-cell-depleted T cells, or T cells were the source of the cDNA or gDNA that made up the material.

The data were produced by immunoSEQ multiplex PCR, yet TCRdb's version contains in-frame clones alone and is incomplete. The sample carries around 140,000 clones, around 89% recorded once. The V gene end was trimmed by 0 bases and the J gene end by 1 base; junction bases not matched to a gene: 16. Germline CDR1 is GTSNPN and CDR2 is SVGIG (reference sequence). This CDR3 has 19 amino acids. The specimen was peripheral blood. The receptor's source is a man between 45 and 60 years old with active or convalescent COVID-19. The chain links TRBV30 to TRBJ2-5, with 8 bases identical to TRBD2. DNA for the CDR3: TGTGCCTGGAGTGTACTCTATTCAGCCCAGCGGGGGAGCCAAGAGACCCAGTACTTC. Translating it yields CAWSVLYSAQRGSQETQYF.